The sequence of this T cell receptor (beta chain) was determined in a study of Ad26.COV2.S vaccination and SARS-CoV-2 variants. The length of the CDR3 is 16 residues. Losses at the gene ends were 4 bases for V and 6 bases for J; bases not matched to a gene: 9. Germline CDR1 and CDR2: SEHNR and FQNEAQ (reference sequence). TCRdb's copy holds only in-frame clones and misses some; the assay was immunoSEQ multiplex PCR. The top ten hold 4.3% of the sample, which has around 450,000 clones, roughly 87% seen once. Treatment here: some 20 received Ad26.COV2.S at low or high dose, single or two shots; about 5 received placebo; per-sample allocation not given. Sampling occurred on day 63 after the first vaccine or placebo injection. Regarding the study as a whole: An underestimation of total T cell responses may have resulted from the TCR breadth and depth analyses. Recipients of either vaccine or placebo displayed similar breadth of non-spike TCRs.

Comment on this clone: Its antigen is currently unknown.

Sequencing was performed on peripheral blood, taken in a trial of Ad26.COV2.S vaccine versus placebo. The chain joins TRBV7-9 to TRBJ2-1, with TRBD2 identical over 10 bases. The sequence was collected from a person between 18 and 65 years old who received the Ad26.COV2.S COVID-19 vaccine or a placebo. In DNA form, the CDR3 reads TGTGCCAGCAGCTCCAGACTAGCGGGCAAAAGCAATGAGCAGTTCTTC. Translation gives CASSSRLAGKSNEQFF.